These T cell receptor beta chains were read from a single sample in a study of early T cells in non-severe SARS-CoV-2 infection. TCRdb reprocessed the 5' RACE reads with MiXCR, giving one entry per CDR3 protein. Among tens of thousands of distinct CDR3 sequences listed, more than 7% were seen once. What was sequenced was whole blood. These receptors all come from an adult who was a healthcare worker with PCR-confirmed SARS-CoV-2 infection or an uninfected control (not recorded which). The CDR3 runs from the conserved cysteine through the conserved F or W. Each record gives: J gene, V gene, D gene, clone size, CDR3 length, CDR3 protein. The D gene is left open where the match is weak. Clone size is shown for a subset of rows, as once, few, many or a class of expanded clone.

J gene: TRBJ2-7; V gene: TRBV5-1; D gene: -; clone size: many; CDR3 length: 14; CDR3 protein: CASSPGARYDEQYF
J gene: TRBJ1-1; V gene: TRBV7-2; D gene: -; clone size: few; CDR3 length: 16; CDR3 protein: CASSPEGRRMNTEAFF
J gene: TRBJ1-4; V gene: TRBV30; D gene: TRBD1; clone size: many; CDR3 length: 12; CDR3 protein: CALSRGKEKLFF
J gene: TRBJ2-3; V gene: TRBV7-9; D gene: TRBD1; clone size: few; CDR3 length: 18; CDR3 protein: CASSLAVGQGDRTDTQYF
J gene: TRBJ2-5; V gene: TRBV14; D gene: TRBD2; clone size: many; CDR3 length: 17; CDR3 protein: CASSAGRTSGIQETQYF
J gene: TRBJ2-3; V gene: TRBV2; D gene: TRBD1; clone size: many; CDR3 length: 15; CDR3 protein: CASSPRTGGTDTQYF
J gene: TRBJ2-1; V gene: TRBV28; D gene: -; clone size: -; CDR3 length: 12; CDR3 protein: CASSLPPGEQFF
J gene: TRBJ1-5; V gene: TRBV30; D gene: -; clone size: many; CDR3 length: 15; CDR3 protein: CAWSRLPGLSQPQHF
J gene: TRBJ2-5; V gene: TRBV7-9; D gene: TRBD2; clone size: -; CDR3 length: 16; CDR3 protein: CASTATGLAEGETQYF
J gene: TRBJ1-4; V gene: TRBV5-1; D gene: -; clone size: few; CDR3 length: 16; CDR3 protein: CASSQGHVTTNEKLFF
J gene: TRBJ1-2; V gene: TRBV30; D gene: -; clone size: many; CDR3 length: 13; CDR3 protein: CAWSRAPNYGYTF
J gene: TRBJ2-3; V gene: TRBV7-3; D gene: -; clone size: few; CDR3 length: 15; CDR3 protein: CASSLLRAATDTQYF
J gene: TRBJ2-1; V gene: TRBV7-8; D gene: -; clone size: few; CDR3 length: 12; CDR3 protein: CASITPFGEQFF
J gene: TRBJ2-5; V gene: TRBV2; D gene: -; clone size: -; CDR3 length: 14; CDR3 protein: CASSEDREIETQYF
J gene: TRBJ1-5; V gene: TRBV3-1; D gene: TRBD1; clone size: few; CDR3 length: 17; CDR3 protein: CASSQGGQAYSNQPQHF
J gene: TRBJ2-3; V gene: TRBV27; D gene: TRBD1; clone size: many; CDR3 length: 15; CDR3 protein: CASLPYRGSADTQYF
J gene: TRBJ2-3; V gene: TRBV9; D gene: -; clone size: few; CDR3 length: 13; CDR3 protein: CASSVTRVDTQYF
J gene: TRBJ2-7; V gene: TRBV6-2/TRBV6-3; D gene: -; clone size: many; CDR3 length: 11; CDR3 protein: CASSQGTPRHF
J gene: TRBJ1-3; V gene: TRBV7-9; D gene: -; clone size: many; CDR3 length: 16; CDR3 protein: CASSLGQPASGNTIYF
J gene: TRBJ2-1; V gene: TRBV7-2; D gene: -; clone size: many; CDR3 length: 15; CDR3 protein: CASSSYSGQYNEQFF
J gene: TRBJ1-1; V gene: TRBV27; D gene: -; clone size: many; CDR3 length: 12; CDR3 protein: CASSQDHGRAFF
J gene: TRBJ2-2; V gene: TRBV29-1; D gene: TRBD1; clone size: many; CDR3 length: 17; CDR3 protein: CSVRDRGPRTNTGELFF
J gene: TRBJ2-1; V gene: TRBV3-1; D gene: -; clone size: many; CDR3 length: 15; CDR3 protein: CASSQGTASYNEQFF
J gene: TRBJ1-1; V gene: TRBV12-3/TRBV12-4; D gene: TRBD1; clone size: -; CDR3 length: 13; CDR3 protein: CASRGQPNTEAFF
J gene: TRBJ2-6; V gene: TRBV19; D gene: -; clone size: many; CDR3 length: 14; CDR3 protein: CASSMSSGANVLTF
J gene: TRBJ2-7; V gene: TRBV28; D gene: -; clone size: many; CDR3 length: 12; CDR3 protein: CASSSSGHEQYF
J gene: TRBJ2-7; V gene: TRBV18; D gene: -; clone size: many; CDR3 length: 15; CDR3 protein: CASSPLPGSNDEQYF
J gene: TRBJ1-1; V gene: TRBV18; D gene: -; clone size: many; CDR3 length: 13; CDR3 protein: CASSPGLSTEAFF
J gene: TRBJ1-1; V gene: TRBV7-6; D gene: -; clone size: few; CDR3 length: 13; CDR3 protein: CASSLSGVTEAFF
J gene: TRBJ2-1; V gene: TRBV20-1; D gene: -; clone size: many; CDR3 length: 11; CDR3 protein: CSGSERVEQFF
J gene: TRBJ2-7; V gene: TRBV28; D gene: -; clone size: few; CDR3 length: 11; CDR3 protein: CACSVTFEQYF
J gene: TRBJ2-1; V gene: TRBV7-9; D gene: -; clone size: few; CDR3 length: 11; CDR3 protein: CASRLVNEQFF
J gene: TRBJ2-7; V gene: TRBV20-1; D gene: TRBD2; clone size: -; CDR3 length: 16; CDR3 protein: CSASRGPSSGYHEQYF
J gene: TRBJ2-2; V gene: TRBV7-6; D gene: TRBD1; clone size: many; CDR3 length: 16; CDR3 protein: CASSTRTGANTGELFF
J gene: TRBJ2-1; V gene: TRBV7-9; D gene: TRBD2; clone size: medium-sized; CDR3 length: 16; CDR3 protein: CASSFLAVGGHNEQFF
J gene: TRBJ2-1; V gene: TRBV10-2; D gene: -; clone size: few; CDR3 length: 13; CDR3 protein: CASTSSSYNEQFF
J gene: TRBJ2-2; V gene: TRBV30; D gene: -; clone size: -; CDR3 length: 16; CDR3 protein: CAWQGGDSSITGELFF
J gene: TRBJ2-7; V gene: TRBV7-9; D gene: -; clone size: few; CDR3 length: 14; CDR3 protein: CASSLIVGASEQYF
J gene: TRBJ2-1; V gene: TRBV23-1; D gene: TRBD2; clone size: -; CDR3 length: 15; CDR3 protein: CASSQSKREGGEQFF
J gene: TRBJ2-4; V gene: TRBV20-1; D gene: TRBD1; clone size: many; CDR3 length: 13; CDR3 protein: CSTQGATKNIQYF
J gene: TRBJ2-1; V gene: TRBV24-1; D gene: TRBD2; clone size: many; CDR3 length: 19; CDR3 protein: CASTSCWKYSGRPYNEQFF
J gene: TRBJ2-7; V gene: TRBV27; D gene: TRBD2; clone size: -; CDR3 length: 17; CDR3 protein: CASSFRGASGILYEQYF
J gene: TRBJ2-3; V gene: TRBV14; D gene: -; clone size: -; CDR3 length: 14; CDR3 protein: CASRPSGSTDTQYF
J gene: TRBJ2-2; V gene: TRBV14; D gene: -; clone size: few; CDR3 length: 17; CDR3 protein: CASSQGRRGARTGELFF
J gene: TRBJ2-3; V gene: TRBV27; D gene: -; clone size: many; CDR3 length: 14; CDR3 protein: CASSSKSSTDTQYF
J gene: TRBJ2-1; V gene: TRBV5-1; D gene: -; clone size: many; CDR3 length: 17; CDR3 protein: CASSLSRVGNSYNEQFF
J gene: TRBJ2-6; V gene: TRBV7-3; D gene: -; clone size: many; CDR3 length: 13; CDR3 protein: CASSTSGANVLTF
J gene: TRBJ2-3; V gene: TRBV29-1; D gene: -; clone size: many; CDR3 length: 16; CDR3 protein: CSVLGIAEKGTDTQYF
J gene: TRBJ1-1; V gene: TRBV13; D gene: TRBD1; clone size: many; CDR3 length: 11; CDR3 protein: CATAQGAEAFF
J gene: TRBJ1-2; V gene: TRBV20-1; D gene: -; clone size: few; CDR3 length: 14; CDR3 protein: CSASRAGHGDGYTF
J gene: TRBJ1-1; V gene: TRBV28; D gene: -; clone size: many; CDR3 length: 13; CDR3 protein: CATLSRPLGKAFF
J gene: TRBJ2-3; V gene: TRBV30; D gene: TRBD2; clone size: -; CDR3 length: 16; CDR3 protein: CAWNTGLAGSTDTQYF
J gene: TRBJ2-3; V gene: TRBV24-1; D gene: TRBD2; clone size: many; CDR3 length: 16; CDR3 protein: CATSDGTSGWTDTQYF
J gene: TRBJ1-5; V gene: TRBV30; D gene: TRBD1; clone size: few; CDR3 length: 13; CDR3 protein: CAWSVQGNQPQHF